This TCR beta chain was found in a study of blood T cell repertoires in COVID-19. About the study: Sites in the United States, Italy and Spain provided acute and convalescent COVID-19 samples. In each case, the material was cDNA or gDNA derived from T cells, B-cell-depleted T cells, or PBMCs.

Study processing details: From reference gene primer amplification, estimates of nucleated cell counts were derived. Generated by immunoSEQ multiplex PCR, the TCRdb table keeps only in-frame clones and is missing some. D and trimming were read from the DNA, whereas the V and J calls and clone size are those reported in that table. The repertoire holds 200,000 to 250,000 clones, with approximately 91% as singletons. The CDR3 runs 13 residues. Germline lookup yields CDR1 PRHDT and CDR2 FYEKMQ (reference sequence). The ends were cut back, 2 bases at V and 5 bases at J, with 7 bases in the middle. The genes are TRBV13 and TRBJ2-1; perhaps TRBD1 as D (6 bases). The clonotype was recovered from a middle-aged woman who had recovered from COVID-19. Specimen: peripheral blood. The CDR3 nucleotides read TGTGCCAGCAGCTTATACAGGGACAATGAGCAGTTCTTC. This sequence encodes CASSLYRDNEQFF.